The rows below give T cell receptor beta chains drawn from one sample of a study of cytomegalovirus exposure and HLA in healthy donors. Measured with immunoSEQ multiplex PCR; TCRdb has only the in-frame clones, and not every one. Its clone listing holds approximately 93,000 clones. The sample comprised PBMCs. The receptors derive from a woman aged 25-40 years in good health and CMV-seronegative. The CDR3 runs from the conserved cysteine through the conserved F or W. The order of the fields is D gene, V gene, J gene, CDR3 DNA, CDR3 protein. A D gene is named only where the DNA matches it firmly.

TRBD1,TRBV4-1,TRBJ2-1,TGCGCCAGCAGCCAAGACCAGGACAGGGAGCAGTTCTTC,CASSQDQDREQFF
TRBD2,TRBV7-3,TRBJ2-1,TGTGCCAGCAGCTCAAGGGGACTAGCGGGGGGCTCCTACAATGAGCAGTTCTTC,CASSSRGLAGGSYNEQFF
.,TRBV9,TRBJ1-6,TGTGCCAGCAGCCAGGGCCTTTATAATTCACCCCTCCACTTT,CASSQGLYNSPLHF
.,TRBV27,TRBJ2-7,TGTGCCAGCAGTTTGATGGGGGCGCGCTACGAGCAGTACTTC,CASSLMGARYEQYF
.,TRBV28,TRBJ2-2,TGTGCCAGCAGTTTATCCGGGAGCACCGGGGAGCTGTTTTTT,CASSLSGSTGELFF
TRBD1,TRBV2,TRBJ1-2,TGTGCCAGCAGTGAATCCGGGACAGGGTTCATTTATGGCTACACCTTC,CASSESGTGFIYGYTF
.,TRBV5-6,TRBJ1-1,TGTGCCAGCAGCTCTGGGGCCTTAAGGATCACTGAAGCTTTCTTT,CASSSGALRITEAFF
.,TRBV7-8,TRBJ2-5,TGTGCCAGCAGCGTAAGATCAGAAGAAGAGACCCAGTACTTC,CASSVRSEEETQYF
.,TRBV19,TRBJ1-3,TGTGCCAGTAGTATAGGGCGGACACCCATCTCTGGAAACACCATATATTTT,CASSIGRTPISGNTIYF
.,TRBV5-1,TRBJ2-7,TGCGCCAGCAGCTCGGATCCCACAGGGACCCGTTACTTC,CASSSDPTGTRYF
TRBD2,TRBV2,TRBJ2-1,TGTGCCAGCAGTGCTAGCGGGAGTAAATGGGGGAATGAGCAGTTCTTC,CASSASGSKWGNEQFF
.,TRBV5-1,TRBJ2-2,TGCGCCAGCAGCCCGGGACTTAACACCGGGGAGCTGTTTTTT,CASSPGLNTGELFF
.,TRBV29-1,TRBJ1-2,TGCAGCGTTGAGCTGAGCTATGGCTACACCTTC,CSVELSYGYTF
.,TRBV7-8,TRBJ2-1,TGTGCCAGCAGCTCCCCAGCACAGGCCTACAATGAGCAGTTCTTC,CASSSPAQAYNEQFF
.,TRBV9,TRBJ1-5,TGTGCCAGCAGCGTAGCGGTGGCGGGGCAGCCCCAGCATTTT,CASSVAVAGQPQHF
.,TRBV15,TRBJ1-4,TGTGCCACCAGCAGCCGTACAGGGGAAAAACTGTTTTTT,CATSSRTGEKLFF
.,TRBV18,TRBJ2-7,TGTGCCAGCTCACCACAGGGGGACGAGCAGTACTTC,CASSPQGDEQYF
.,TRBV27,TRBJ1-4,TGTGCCAGCAGCCGGGGAGGAAACGATGAAAAACTGTTTTTT,CASSRGGNDEKLFF
.,TRBV5-1,TRBJ1-1,TGCGCCAGCAGCTTGGTTTCCGAACCGGGCACTGAAGCTTTCTTT,CASSLVSEPGTEAFF
TRBD2,TRBV5-1,TRBJ2-7,TGCGCCAGCAGCTACGGACCAGCGGGAGGGGAGAGCTACGAGCAGTACTTC,CASSYGPAGGESYEQYF
TRBD1,TRBV29-1,TRBJ1-2,TGCAGCGTACCGGACAGGTCTAACTATGGCTACACCTTC,CSVPDRSNYGYTF
.,TRBV7-2,TRBJ2-1,TGTGCCAGCAGGCGGGATGAGCAGTTCTTC,CASRRDEQFF
.,TRBV10-3,TRBJ1-5,TGTGCCATCAGCGGGGGTGACGGGCCAAATCAGCCCCAGCATTTT,CAISGGDGPNQPQHF
.,TRBV25-1,TRBJ2-3,TGTGCCAGCAGTGAACGGTCAGGGGCTCGCACAGATACGCAGTATTTT,CASSERSGARTDTQYF
.,TRBV28,TRBJ2-7,TGTGCCAGCAGTTTATATAGATCCCTCATCGAGCAGTACTTC,CASSLYRSLIEQYF
.,TRBV10-3,TRBJ1-5,TGTGCCATCAGTGACCCGACGGACTATCAGCCCCAGCATTTT,CAISDPTDYQPQHF
.,TRBV19,TRBJ2-1,TGTGCCAGTAGTATAAATTCAAACAATGAGCAGTTCTTC,CASSINSNNEQFF
TRBD1,TRBV20-1,TRBJ2-7,TGCAGTGCCGGACAGGGGTGGGAGCAGTACTTC,CSAGQGWEQYF
.,TRBV6-5,TRBJ2-7,TGTGCCAGCAGTTACGGGTCCGGGGAGCAGTACTTC,CASSYGSGEQYF
.,TRBV5-8,TRBJ2-3,TGTGCCAGCAGCTCGGGGGGCTTCTCTAGCACAGATACGCAGTATTTT,CASSSGGFSSTDTQYF
.,TRBV4-1,TRBJ1-5,TGCGCCAGCAGCCATCCCGGACAGTCCAATAGCAATCAGCCCCAGCATTTT,CASSHPGQSNSNQPQHF
.,TRBV6-1,TRBJ2-2,TGTGCCAGCAGACCCGGGACGAACACCGGGGAGCTGTTTTTT,CASRPGTNTGELFF
.,TRBV5-1,TRBJ2-1,TGCGCCAGCAGCGTAGCGGTTAATGAGCAGTTCTTC,CASSVAVNEQFF
.,TRBV18,TRBJ1-1,TGTGCCAGCTCACGTACAGGGCTGGACACTGAAGCTTTCTTT,CASSRTGLDTEAFF
TRBD1,TRBV19,TRBJ1-4,TGTGCCAGTAGTATCGGACAGGGGTCAACTAATGAAAAACTGTTTTTT,CASSIGQGSTNEKLFF
.,TRBV19,TRBJ1-5,TGTGCCAGTAGGGCAGTTAATCAGCCCCAGCATTTT,CASRAVNQPQHF
.,TRBV5-4,TRBJ1-2,TGTGCCAGCAGCTTGGCAGGGTTTGATTTGAGGGGCTACACCTTC,CASSLAGFDLRGYTF
.,TRBV25-1,TRBJ2-1,TGTGCCAGCCACCCGGCGGGAAGACGTGGGAACAATGAGCAGTTCTTC,CASHPAGRRGNNEQFF
.,TRBV19,TRBJ1-1,TGTGCCAGTAGTATAGATGAGGATATGAACACTGAAGCTTTCTTT,CASSIDEDMNTEAFF
.,TRBV5-1,TRBJ1-4,TGCGCCGGCAGCGGGGGACAAGATAATGAAAAACTGTTTTTT,CAGSGGQDNEKLFF
TRBD1,TRBV2,TRBJ1-1,TGTGCCAGCAGTGATACAGGGGGCACTGAAGCTTTCTTT,CASSDTGGTEAFF
TRBD1,TRBV18,TRBJ1-2,TGTGCCAGCTCACCCGGGACAGGGGATTATGGCTACACCTTC,CASSPGTGDYGYTF
TRBD1,TRBV27,TRBJ1-5,TGTGCCAGCAGTCGCGCCCCGGGACAGGACAGCTATAGCAATCAGCCCCAGCATTTT,CASSRAPGQDSYSNQPQHF
TRBD1,TRBV15,TRBJ1-2,TGTGCCACCAGCAGGGAACGAAGGGGGCTCGACTATGGCTACACCTTC,CATSRERRGLDYGYTF
.,TRBV5-1,TRBJ1-1,TGCGCCAGCAGCGACAGATTGAACACTGAAGCTTTCTTT,CASSDRLNTEAFF
.,TRBV10-3,TRBJ2-6,TGTGCCATCAGTGACCAGGGGCTATCGGCGTTTGGGGCCAACGTCCTGACTTTC,CAISDQGLSAFGANVLTF
.,TRBV7-6,TRBJ2-3,TGTGCCAGCAGCTCGGGGTATGTGGGGGCCGCAGATACGCAGTATTTT,CASSSGYVGAADTQYF
TRBD2,TRBV28,TRBJ2-1,TGTGCCAGCAGTGAGGTAGCGGGGGGGCATTACAATGAGCAGTTCTTC,CASSEVAGGHYNEQFF
.,TRBV5-1,TRBJ2-6,TGCGCCAGCAGCTTCCAGGGGAACTCTGGGGCCAACGTCCTGACTTTC,CASSFQGNSGANVLTF
.,TRBV10-3,TRBJ2-3,TGTGCCATCAGTAATCCGACAGGAGGGGGCTCTACGCAGTATTTT,CAISNPTGGGSTQYF
TRBD1,TRBV9,TRBJ2-1,TGTGCCAGCAGCGCTCAGGGGGACTCCTACAATGAGCAGTTCTTC,CASSAQGDSYNEQFF
TRBD2,TRBV7-3,TRBJ2-1,TGTGCCAGCAGCTTAAGCGGGGGGGTCTCCTACAATGAGCAGTTCTTC,CASSLSGGVSYNEQFF
TRBD1,TRBV5-4,TRBJ2-7,TGTGCCAGCAGCTTGGGGGACAGGGGCTCCTACGAGCAGTACTTC,CASSLGDRGSYEQYF
.,TRBV21-1,TRBJ1-4,TGTGCCAGCAGCAAAGCCACTGACAGGGGACCTGGGGAAAAACTGTTTTTT,CASSKATDRGPGEKLFF
.,TRBV28,TRBJ1-3,TGTGCCAGCAGTTTCATTGAGGGAAACACCATATATTTT,CASSFIEGNTIYF
.,TRBV6-6,TRBJ1-5,TGTGCCAGCAGTCTTGACGGGAAGGGGCCCCAGCATTTT,CASSLDGKGPQHF
.,TRBV10-3,TRBJ1-1,TGTGCCATCAGTACAGGGCCAACTGAAGCTTTCTTT,CAISTGPTEAFF
.,TRBV19,TRBJ1-5,TGTGCCAGTAGTCCACACAGGGATCAGCCCCAGCATTTT,CASSPHRDQPQHF
.,TRBV6-5,TRBJ2-1,TGTGCCAGCCGGGCGTTTGCAGGGAATGAGCAGTTCTTC,CASRAFAGNEQFF